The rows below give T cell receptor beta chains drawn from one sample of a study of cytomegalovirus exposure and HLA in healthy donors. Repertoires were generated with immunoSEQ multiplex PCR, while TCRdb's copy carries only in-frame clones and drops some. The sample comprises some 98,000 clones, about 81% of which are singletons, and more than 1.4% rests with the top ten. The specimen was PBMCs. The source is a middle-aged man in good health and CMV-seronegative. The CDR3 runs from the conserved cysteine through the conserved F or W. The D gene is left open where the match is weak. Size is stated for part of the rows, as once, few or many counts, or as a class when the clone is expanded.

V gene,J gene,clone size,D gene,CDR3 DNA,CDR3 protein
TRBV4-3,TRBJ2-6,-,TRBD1,TGCGCCAGCAGCCACGGACAGGCCCAAGCCAACGTCCTGACTTTC,CASSHGQAQANVLTF
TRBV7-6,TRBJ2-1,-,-,TGTGCCAGCAGCTTAGACCTGAGATGGGAGCGAGGCTCCTACAATGAGCAGTTCTTC,CASSLDLRWERGSYNEQFF
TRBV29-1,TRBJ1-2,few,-,TGCAGCGTCGAGACAGCCTTAAACTATGGCTACACCTTC,CSVETALNYGYTF
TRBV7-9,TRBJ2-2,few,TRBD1,TGTGCCAGCAGCGTCGGACAGGGAGGAAGGTCCGGGGAGCTGTTTTTT,CASSVGQGGRSGELFF
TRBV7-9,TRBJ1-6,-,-,TGTTCCAGCAGCTTAGCTGGGGCTTTGAATTCACCCCTCCACTTT,CSSSLAGALNSPLHF
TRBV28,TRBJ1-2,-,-,TGTGCCAGCAGTTTTCGGACTAGGAGGGGCTACACCTTC,CASSFRTRRGYTF
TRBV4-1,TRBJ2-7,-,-,TGCGCCAGCAGCCAAGAACGCCTAGCGAGATACGAGCAGTACTTC,CASSQERLARYEQYF
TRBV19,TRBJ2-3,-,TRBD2,TGTGCCAGTAGTAAAGGACTAGCGGGCCGCACAGATACGCAGTATTTT,CASSKGLAGRTDTQYF
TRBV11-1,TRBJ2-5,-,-,TGTGCCAGCAGCAGGGGGGAGGGGAAAGAGACCCAGTACTTC,CASSRGEGKETQYF
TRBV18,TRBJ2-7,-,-,TGTGCCAGCTCAAAGGGGGACAATTCCTACGAGCAGTACTTC,CASSKGDNSYEQYF
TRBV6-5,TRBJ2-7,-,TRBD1,TGTGCCACCAACGGACAGGGCTACGAGCAGTACTTC,CATNGQGYEQYF
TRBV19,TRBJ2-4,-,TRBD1,TGTGCCAGTCGACCGGGACAGGGGACTAAAAACATTCAGTACTTC,CASRPGQGTKNIQYF
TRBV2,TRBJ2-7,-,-,TGTGCCAGCAGTGAACTCACAGGGCTTGGCGAGCAGTACTTC,CASSELTGLGEQYF
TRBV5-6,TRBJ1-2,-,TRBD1,TGTGCCAGCAGCTTGCAAAACAGGGGTGGCTACACCTTC,CASSLQNRGGYTF
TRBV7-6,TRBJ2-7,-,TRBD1,TGTGCCAGCAGCCTTCGGACAGGGGGCGACGAGCAGTACTTC,CASSLRTGGDEQYF
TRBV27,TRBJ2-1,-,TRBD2,TGTGCCAGCAGTTTATTGCTAGCGGGGCGCAATGAGCAGTTCTTC,CASSLLLAGRNEQFF
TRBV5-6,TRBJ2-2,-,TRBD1,TGTGCCAGCACGGCAGGGGGTCACACCGGGGAGCTGTTTTTT,CASTAGGHTGELFF
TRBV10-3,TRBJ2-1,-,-,TGTGCCATCAGTGATAGCAATGAGCAGTTCTTC,CAISDSNEQFF
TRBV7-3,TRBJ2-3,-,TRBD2,TGTGCCAGCAGCTTAAGGGGCGGGGGGGCCCGAGATACGCAGTATTTT,CASSLRGGGARDTQYF
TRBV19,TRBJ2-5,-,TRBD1,TGTGCCAGTAGTCCATGGGACAGGGAAGAGACCCAGTACTTC,CASSPWDREETQYF
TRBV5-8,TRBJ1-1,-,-,TGTGCCAGCAGCTTGGCCTGGGGGCGCACTGAAGCTTTCTTT,CASSLAWGRTEAFF
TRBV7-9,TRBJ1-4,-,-,TGTGCCAGCAGCTCAGTCGAGGGAAAAGCGGGCAAACTGTTTTTT,CASSSVEGKAGKLFF
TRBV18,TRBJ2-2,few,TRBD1,TGTGCCAGCTCACTCCGGGACAGTAATACCGGGGAGCTGTTTTTT,CASSLRDSNTGELFF
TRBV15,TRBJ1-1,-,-,TGTGCCACCAGCAGAGAACAAAACACTGAAGCTTTCTTT,CATSREQNTEAFF
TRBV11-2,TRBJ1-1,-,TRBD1,TGTGCCAGCAGCTCGAACAGGGGTGAAGCTTTCTTT,CASSSNRGEAFF